This T cell receptor beta chain was profiled in a study of radiotherapy plus CTLA-4 blockade in lung cancer. Study outcomes and limitations: Reports state that early shifts in blood T cell clones, with interferon-beta, best predicted response.

Turning to this clone: Its target is unknown.

Produced via immunoSEQ multiplex PCR; TCRdb's table is partial and in-frame only. Among just under 45,000 clones listed, 65% to 75% were seen once. Focal radiation was given together with CTLA-4 blockade (ipilimumab) to patients with chemo-refractory metastatic non-small-cell lung cancer. The CDR3 loop spans 15 amino acids. Germline-derived CDR1 and CDR2 are SGHDT and YYEEEE. The ends were cut back, 4 bases at V and 0 bases at J, with 13 bases in the middle. The TCR comes from a human donor with non-small cell lung cancer who had a partial response to radiotherapy plus ipilimumab. The rearrangement joins TRBV5-6 to TRBJ2-5, with D maybe TRBD2 (6 bases). Source: peripheral blood, taken from a patient treated with radiotherapy plus ipilimumab. The CDR3: CASSPLAGNQETQYF. CDR3 nucleotides: TGTGCCAGCAGCCCTCTTGCGGGGAACCAAGAGACCCAGTACTTC.